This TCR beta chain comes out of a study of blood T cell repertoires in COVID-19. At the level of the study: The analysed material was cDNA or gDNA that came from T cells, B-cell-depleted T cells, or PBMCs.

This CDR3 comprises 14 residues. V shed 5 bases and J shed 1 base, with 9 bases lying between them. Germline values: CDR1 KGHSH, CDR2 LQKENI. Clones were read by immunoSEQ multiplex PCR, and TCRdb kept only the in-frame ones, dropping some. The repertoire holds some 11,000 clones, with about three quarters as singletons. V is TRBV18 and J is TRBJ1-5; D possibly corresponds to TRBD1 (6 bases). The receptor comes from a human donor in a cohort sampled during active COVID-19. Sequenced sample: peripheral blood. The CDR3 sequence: CASSSGQSNQPQHF. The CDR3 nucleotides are TGTGCCAGCTCAAGCGGACAGAGCAATCAGCCCCAGCATTTT.